These T cell receptor beta chains were read from a single sample in a study of shared clonotypes between healthy human individuals. Generated by immunoSEQ multiplex PCR, the TCRdb table keeps only in-frame clones and is missing some. The sample yields 470,000 or so clones, around 85% seen once. Sequencing used PBMCs. These receptors were taken from a middle-aged woman in good health. Some clones in this sample may be carry-over from other donors' samples. Both conserved end residues are part of each CDR3. D genes are given only for firm matches. The size field is filled for only some rows; it gives once, few, many or a size class.

d_gene	v_gene	abundance	j_gene	CDR3nt	CDR3aa
.	TRBV9	many	TRBJ1-2	TGTGCCAGCAGCGTAGAAGGATGGGGTGGCTACACCTTC	CASSVEGWGGYTF
.	TRBV7-9	.	TRBJ2-7	TGTGCCAGCAGCTTAGGGGGGTTGACCTACGAGCAGTACTTC	CASSLGGLTYEQYF
.	TRBV11-3	.	TRBJ2-3	TGTGCCAGCAGCTCGGGAAGCAGCCCAGATACGCAGTATTTT	CASSSGSSPDTQYF
.	TRBV6-5	.	TRBJ2-7	TGTGCCAGCAGTTACTCGACACGGACCTACGAGCAGTACTTC	CASSYSTRTYEQYF
.	TRBV11-2	.	TRBJ2-5	TGTGCCAGCAGCTTCTTGGAGACCCAGTACTTC	CASSFLETQYF
.	TRBV10-3	once	TRBJ1-4	TGTGCCATCAGTGAGGGGGGAACTAATGAAAAACTGTTTTTT	CAISEGGTNEKLFF
TRBD1	TRBV19	.	TRBJ2-7	TGTGCCAGTAGTACAAGACCCGGGACAGGGTGGACCTACGAGCAGTACTTC	CASSTRPGTGWTYEQYF
.	TRBV7-3	.	TRBJ2-1	TGTGCCAGCAGCGTCGGGACCTCGAATGAGCAGTTCTTC	CASSVGTSNEQFF
TRBD2	TRBV7-2	.	TRBJ2-3	TGTGCCAGCAGCTTTACCCCGGGACTAGCGGGGTACACAGATACGCAGTATTTT	CASSFTPGLAGYTDTQYF
.	TRBV6-7	.	TRBJ1-2	TGTGCCAGCAGTTACGAGCTTGGGACCGACTTAGCTAACTATGGCTACACCTTC	CASSYELGTDLANYGYTF
.	TRBV27	.	TRBJ2-1	TGTGCCAGCAGTTCCGCGGAGCAGTTCTTC	CASSSAEQFF
.	TRBV5-1	once	TRBJ2-3	TGCGCCAGCAGCTTGGTCGGCACCGTTGCAGATACGCAGTATTTT	CASSLVGTVADTQYF
.	TRBV5-1	.	TRBJ2-3	TGCGCCAGCAGCCTATTAGGAGTAGCAGATACGCAGTATTTT	CASSLLGVADTQYF
.	TRBV7-2	.	TRBJ1-3	TGTGCCAGCAGCTTAGGACAGACCGGAAACACCATATATTTT	CASSLGQTGNTIYF
TRBD1	TRBV5-1	.	TRBJ2-2	TGCGCCAGCAGCTTGGATACAGGGGATGGGGAGCTGTTTTTT	CASSLDTGDGELFF
.	TRBV5-1	.	TRBJ2-7	TGCGCCAGCAGCTTTGTCGGGGGCGAATCCTACGAGCAGTACTTC	CASSFVGGESYEQYF
TRBD1	TRBV7-2	.	TRBJ2-7	TGTGCCAGCAGCTTAGTGACAGGGCCCTACGAGCAGTACTTC	CASSLVTGPYEQYF
TRBD2	TRBV5-1	.	TRBJ2-1	TGCGCCAGCAGCTTGAGCGGGAGGGACAGACACCTCCACTACAATGAGCAGTTCTTC	CASSLSGRDRHLHYNEQFF
.	TRBV7-3	.	TRBJ2-2	TGTGCCAGCAGCTTATGGGGACCGAACACCGGGGAGCTGTTTTTT	CASSLWGPNTGELFF
.	TRBV29-1	.	TRBJ2-7	TGCAGCGTTGAGGGACAAGGCTACGAGCAGTACTTC	CSVEGQGYEQYF
.	TRBV4-1	.	TRBJ2-5	TGCGCCAGCAGCCGAGGACCGGGCGGGGTGCAAGAGACCCAGTACTTC	CASSRGPGGVQETQYF
.	TRBV29-1	.	TRBJ1-2	TGCAGCGCCCTACTAGGCGCTTCTCCCCTCACCACTTATGGCTACACCTTC	CSALLGASPLTTYGYTF
.	TRBV2	.	TRBJ2-1	TGTGCCAGCAGACCAGACAGATTCTACAATGAGCAGTTCTTC	CASRPDRFYNEQFF
TRBD2	TRBV7-7	.	TRBJ2-5	TGTGCCAGCAGCCCGGGGCGGGGGCAAGAGACCCAGTACTTC	CASSPGRGQETQYF
TRBD2	TRBV5-1	.	TRBJ2-5	TGCGCCAGCAGCTTTATGATCGGCGGGGGGGAAGAGACCCAGTACTTC	CASSFMIGGGEETQYF
.	TRBV2	.	TRBJ2-7	TGTGCCAGCAGGGCTCGCACCTACTACGAGCAGTACTTC	CASRARTYYEQYF
.	TRBV5-1	.	TRBJ2-3	TGCGCCAGCAGCCCCTCCGGTCTCACGAGCACAGATACGCAGTATTTT	CASSPSGLTSTDTQYF
.	TRBV11-1	.	TRBJ1-1	TGTGCCAGCAGCCCCATTCGGGGGAATGAAGCTTTCTTT	CASSPIRGNEAFF
.	TRBV14	.	TRBJ2-5	TGTGCCAGCAGCCACGTACTAGACCAAGAGACCCAGTACTTC	CASSHVLDQETQYF
.	TRBV9	.	TRBJ2-2	TGTGCCAGCAGCGTAATAGGACTTCCCACCGGGGAGCTGTTTTTT	CASSVIGLPTGELFF
.	TRBV30	.	TRBJ1-2	TGTGCCTGGAATCTCGGGGGTGGCTACACCTTC	CAWNLGGGYTF
.	TRBV7-6	.	TRBJ1-1	TGTGCCAGCAGCTTGTTTCAGCACACTGAAGCTTTCTTT	CASSLFQHTEAFF
TRBD2	TRBV11-3	once	TRBJ2-1	TGTGCCAGCAGCTTAGGAATAGTGGCTAGCGGGCGGTTCGATGAGCAGTTCTTC	CASSLGIVASGRFDEQFF
.	TRBV2	many	TRBJ2-1	TGTGCCAGGTTGGGGGGAAATGGGAATGAGCAGTTCTTC	CARLGGNGNEQFF
TRBD2	TRBV30	.	TRBJ2-7	TGTGCCTGGAGTGGGCTAGCGGGATATTGGGGCTCCTACGAGCAGTACTTC	CAWSGLAGYWGSYEQYF
.	TRBV9	few	TRBJ2-3	TGTGCCAGCAGCGTAGAAAACCTAGCGAGGTCAGATACGCAGTATTTT	CASSVENLARSDTQYF
TRBD2	TRBV6-4	few	TRBJ2-1	TGTGCCAGCAGTGACGAAGCGGGAGGGAACAATGAGCAGTTCTTC	CASSDEAGGNNEQFF
TRBD2	TRBV7-9	.	TRBJ2-1	TGTGCCAGCAACCGACTAGCGGGAGAGAAGGAGCAGTTCTTC	CASNRLAGEKEQFF